The T cell receptor beta chain under discussion was sequenced for a study of blood T cell repertoires in COVID-19. Trimming cost V 5 bases and J 0 bases; bases outside gene matches: 6. Germline values: CDR1 KGHDR, CDR2 SFDVKD. The CDR3 runs to 16 residues. Each participant's cohort was designated according to participant-reported clinical history. Recovery among Cohort 3 donors was established by two negative PCRs, clearance, or symptom resolution. As processed by the authors: Amplification with reference gene primers provided the estimates of nucleated cell counts. Repertoires were generated with immunoSEQ multiplex PCR, while TCRdb's copy carries only in-frame clones and drops some. The V and J calls and clone size are taken from that table; D and trimming were inferred from the DNA. There are 310,000 or so clones in the sample; around 88% occur only once, and 6% to 7% lies in the top ten.

This sequence originates from a woman in her thirties or forties who had recovered from COVID-19. This chain links TRBV24-1 with TRBJ2-3; TRBD2 aligns across 8 bases. What was sequenced was PBMCs or T cells enriched from blood (not recorded which). Written as DNA, the CDR3 is TGTGCCACCAGTGTTCAACTAGCGGTTAGCACAGATACGCAGTATTTT. Translated, it gives CATSVQLAVSTDTQYF.